These 18 T cell receptor beta chains were sequenced from one sample in a study of blood T cell repertoires in COVID-19. Clones were sequenced by immunoSEQ multiplex PCR, and TCRdb holds only the in-frame ones, with some missing. The sample carries more than 95,000 clones, around four fifths recorded once. The material sequenced was peripheral blood. The receptors originated from a man older than 75 with active or convalescent COVID-19.

CDR3 amino acids: CASRTFTINSPLHF. DNA for the CDR3: TGTGCCAGCAGAACCTTCACAATAAATTCACCCCTCCACTTT. The V gene is TRBV6-5, the J gene TRBJ1-6; D not certain. V lost 6 bases and J 7 bases, leaving 13 bases between the germline ends. The CDR3 runs to 14 residues. Germline V gene lookup returns CDR1 MNHEY and CDR2 SVGAGI.

The chain recombines TRBV30 with TRBJ2-1; 7 nucleotides match TRBD2. The trim removed 0 bases at V and 2 bases at J, leaving 4 bases unmatched. Per germline, CDR1 GTSNPN and CDR2 SVGIG (reference sequence). CDR3 length: 15 amino acids. CDR3 residues: CAWSVGAGTYNEQFF. CDR3 coding DNA: TGTGCCTGGAGTGTAGGAGCGGGGACCTACAATGAGCAGTTCTTC. The whole variable domain, remainder taken from reference TRBV30 and TRBJ2-1, is SQTIHQWPATLVQPVGSPLSLECTVEGTSNPNLYWYRQAAGRGLQLLFYSVGIGQISSEVPQNLSASRPQDRQFILSSKKLLLSDSGFYLCAWSVGAGTYNEQFFGPGTRLTVL.

CDR3 sequence (DNA): TGCGCCAGCAGCCGGGACAGGGGGGGGACCGGGGAGCTGTTTTTT. Residues: CASSRDRGGTGELFF. V and J are TRBV4-1 and TRBJ2-2, with 11 bases lining up with TRBD1. The ends lost 4 bases at V and 5 bases at J; junction bases unmatched: 3. The CDR3 extends over 15 amino acids. In germline, CDR1 is MGHRA, CDR2 YSYEKL.

V usage is TRBV7-2 and J usage is TRBJ1-1; no clear D. CDR1 and CDR2 from the germline V gene are SGHTA and FQGNSA. Between the trimmed V and J ends, which lost 1 base and 0 bases, there was a span of 6 bases. The CDR3 sequence is 14 residues long. The CDR3 DNA reads as TGTGCCAGCAGCTTAGGGCAGTTGAACACTGAAGCTTTCTTT. Protein product: CASSLGQLNTEAFF.

V usage is TRBV28 and J usage is TRBJ2-7; D is unresolved. CDR1 and CDR2 from the germline V gene are MDHEN and SYDVKM. V was clipped by 6 bases and J by 2 bases, with 11 bases between them. The CDR3 runs to 13 residues. This CDR3 reads CASSLASAYEQYF. CDR3 coding DNA: TGTGCCAGCAGCCTGGCTAGTGCCTACGAGCAGTACTTC. Drawing the rest from reference TRBV28 and TRBJ2-7, the complete variable domain is DVKVTQSSRYLVKRTGEKVFLECVQDMDHENMFWYRQDPGLGLRLIYFSYDVKMKEKGDIPEGYSVSREKKERFSLILESASTNQTSMYLCASSLASAYEQYFGPGTRLTVT.

V gene TRBV14 combines with J gene TRBJ1-2; D call uncertain. Germline CDR1 reads SGHDN; CDR2 reads FVKESK. Trimming left V 4 bases short and J 8 bases short, with 17 bases between. The CDR3 spans 14 residues. The DNA of the CDR3 is TGTGCCAGCAGCCGGAGCGGAAAGAGTAGGGGCTACACCTTC. Encoded protein: CASSRSGKSRGYTF.

The V and J genes are TRBV4-3 and TRBJ2-1; 10 bases are a match to TRBD2. The length of the CDR3 is 16 residues. Germline V gene sequence: CDR1 LGHNA, CDR2 YSLEER. J gave up 7 bases and V 0 bases, and 6 bases lay outside the gene matches. CDR3 nucleotide sequence: TGCGCCAGCAGCCAAGAACTAGCGGGGTTTATTAATGAGCAGTTCTTC. It is translated as CASSQELAGFINEQFF.

The chain is built from TRBV11-2 and TRBJ2-7; 8 nucleotides align to TRBD2. The CDR3 has 14 residues. The ends lost 0 bases at V and 4 bases at J; junction bases unmatched: 2. Germline lookup yields CDR1 SGHAT and CDR2 FQNNGV. CDR3 region: CASSLERLAYEQYF. For the CDR3, the DNA is TGTGCCAGCAGCTTAGAAAGACTAGCGTACGAGCAGTACTTC.

The J gene is TRBJ2-3, the V gene TRBV5-4; D not certain. Germline loops: CDR1 SGHNT, CDR2 YYREEE (reference sequence). The CDR3 is 12 residues long. Trimming took 5 bases from V and 2 from J, leaving 6 bases between them. CDR3 protein: CASSSYTDTQYF. The DNA for the CDR3 is TGTGCCAGCAGTTCCTACACAGATACGCAGTATTTT.

This chain uses TRBV4-1 with TRBJ2-1; no clear D. Trimming pared 5 bases from V and 4 bases from J, leaving 18 bases between. This CDR3 spans 16 amino acids. CDR1 MGHRA and CDR2 YSYEKL come from the germline V gene. DNA for the CDR3: TGCGCCAGCAGCGATTCCTACAGAGAACATTACAATGAGCAGTTCTTC. Residues: CASSDSYREHYNEQFF.

The rearrangement joins TRBV28 to TRBJ2-1, with 15 bases matching TRBD2. Trimming removed 5 bases from V and 15 bases from J; junction bases left unmatched: 8. The CDR3 consists of 14 residues. Germline CDR1 is MDHEN and CDR2 is SYDVKM. The CDR3 nucleotides are TGTGCCAGCAGTCTAGGGACTAGCGGGGGGCCTGGGTTCTTC. Its translation: CASSLGTSGGPGFF.

The gene calls are TRBV28 and TRBJ2-2, with D perhaps TRBD2 (6 bases). Deletions cut 6 bases from V and 6 bases from J, with 11 bases between. The germline V gene encodes CDR1 MDHEN and CDR2 SYDVKM. The CDR3 length is 13 residues. The chain's CDR3 is CASRKEGSGELFF. The CDR3 DNA sequence: TGTGCCAGCAGAAAGGAGGGGTCCGGGGAGCTGTTTTTT.

This clone showed up just once. The V and J genes are TRBV19 and TRBJ2-1, with TRBD1 matching 9 bases. The germline V gene encodes CDR1 LNHDA and CDR2 SQIVND (reference sequence). After removal of 7 bases from V and 3 bases from J, the junction contained 7 bases not matched to a gene. The CDR3 is 15 amino acids. The CDR3 loop is CASTYDRGIYNEQFF. In nucleotides, the CDR3 is TGTGCCAGTACCTACGACAGGGGGATCTACAATGAGCAGTTCTTC.

V is TRBV7-6 and J is TRBJ1-2; 8 bases line up with TRBD1. From germline, CDR1 is SGHVS and CDR2 FNYEAQ. The CDR3 covers 13 residues. Trimming took 4 bases from V and 7 from J; bases not matched to a gene: 5. DNA of the CDR3: TGTGCCAGCAGCTCACAGGGGGTTGGTGGCTACACCTTC. It encodes CASSSQGVGGYTF.

The gene calls are TRBV27 and TRBJ2-1, with D possibly TRBD2 on 6 matching bases. Germline CDR1 reads MNHEY; CDR2 reads SMNVEV (reference sequence). V was pared by 5 bases and J by 4 bases, with 15 bases between. The CDR3 is made up of 15 amino acids. The CDR3 sequence: CASSQNRDSYNEQFF. CDR3 coding DNA: TGTGCCAGCAGTCAAAACCGGGACTCATACAATGAGCAGTTCTTC.

The chain uses TRBV6-2 or TRBV6-3 and TRBJ1-5, with 7 bases that match TRBD1. The V and J ends lost 2 bases and 7 bases, in that order; junction bases with no gene match: 5. In germline, CDR1 is MNHEY, CDR2 SVGEGT. The CDR3 has 14 residues. In DNA, the CDR3 is TGTGCCAGCAGTTACGTAGGGGGCCGGCAGCCCCAGCATTTT. Its translation is CASSYVGGRQPQHF.

The chain uses TRBV6-5 and TRBJ1-2; TRBD1 agrees at 11 bases. The CDR3 runs 16 residues. Trimming took 2 bases from V and 5 from J; bases not matched to a gene: 7. The V gene's germline CDR1 is MNHEY and CDR2 SVGAGI. CDR3 sequence (DNA): TGTGCCAGCAGTTACGTTCGGACAGGGGGCGGGTATGGCTACACCTTC. Protein product: CASSYVRTGGGYGYTF.

This rearrangement joins TRBV18 to TRBJ1-1, with TRBD1 matching 7 bases. Trimming removed 6 bases from V and 1 base from J; junction bases left unmatched: 5. This CDR3 has 14 amino acids. CDR1 is KGHSH, CDR2 LQKENI, per germline. CDR3 nucleotide sequence: TGTGCCAGCTCCCCCGGGACAGCGAACACTGAAGCTTTCTTT. This sequence encodes CASSPGTANTEAFF.